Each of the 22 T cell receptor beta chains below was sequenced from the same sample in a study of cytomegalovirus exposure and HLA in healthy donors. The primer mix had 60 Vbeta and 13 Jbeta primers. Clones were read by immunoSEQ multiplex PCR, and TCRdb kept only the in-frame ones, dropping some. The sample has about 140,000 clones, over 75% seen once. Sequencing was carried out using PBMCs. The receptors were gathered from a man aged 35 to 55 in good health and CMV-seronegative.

The CDR3 DNA reads TGTGCCGTAGCTTGGGCTAGCGGGGGGGCCGGGGAGCTGTTTTTT. This sequence encodes CAVAWASGGAGELFF. The chain has TRBV6-6 and TRBJ2-2; 12 positions match TRBD2. Trimming took 11 bases from V and 6 from J; bases not matched to a gene: 10. Germline loops: CDR1 MNHNY, CDR2 SVGAGI (reference sequence). CDR3 length equals 15 residues.

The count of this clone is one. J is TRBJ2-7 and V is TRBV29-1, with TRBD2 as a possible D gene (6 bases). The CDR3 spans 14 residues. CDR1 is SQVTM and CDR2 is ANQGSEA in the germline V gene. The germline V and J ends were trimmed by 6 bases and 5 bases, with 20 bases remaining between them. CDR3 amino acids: CSVGARGTSHEQYF. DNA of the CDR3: TGCAGCGTCGGAGCACGGGGGACTTCCCACGAGCAGTACTTC.

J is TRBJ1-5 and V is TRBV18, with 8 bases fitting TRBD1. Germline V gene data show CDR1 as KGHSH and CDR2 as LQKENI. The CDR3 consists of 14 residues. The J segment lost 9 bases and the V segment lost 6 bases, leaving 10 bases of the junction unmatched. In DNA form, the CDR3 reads TGTGCCAGCTCCCTGGACAGGGCCCATTCGCCCCAGCATTTT. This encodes CASSLDRAHSPQHF.

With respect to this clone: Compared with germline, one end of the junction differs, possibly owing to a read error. The CDR3 here is CSSSLAREGHPSYEQYF. CDR3 nucleotides: TGTTCCAGCAGCTTAGCGCGAGAGGGACACCCCTCCTACGAGCAGTACTTC. The chain recombines TRBV7-9 with TRBJ2-7, with D perhaps TRBD1 (6 bases). CDR1 is SEHNR, CDR2 FQNEAQ, per germline (reference sequence). The length of the CDR3 is 17 residues.

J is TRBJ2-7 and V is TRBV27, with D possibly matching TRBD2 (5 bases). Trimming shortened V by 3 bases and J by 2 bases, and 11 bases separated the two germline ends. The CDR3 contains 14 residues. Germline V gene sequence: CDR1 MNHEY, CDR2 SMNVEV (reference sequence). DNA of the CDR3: TGTGCCAGCAGTTTCGGCCGGGGAACCTACGAGCAGTACTTC. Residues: CASSFGRGTYEQYF.

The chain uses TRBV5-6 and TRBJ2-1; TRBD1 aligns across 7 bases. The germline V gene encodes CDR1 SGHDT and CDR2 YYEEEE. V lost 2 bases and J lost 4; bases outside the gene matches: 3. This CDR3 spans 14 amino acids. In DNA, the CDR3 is TGTGCCAGCAGCTTCGGGACAGCGTACAATGAGCAGTTCTTC. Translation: CASSFGTAYNEQFF.

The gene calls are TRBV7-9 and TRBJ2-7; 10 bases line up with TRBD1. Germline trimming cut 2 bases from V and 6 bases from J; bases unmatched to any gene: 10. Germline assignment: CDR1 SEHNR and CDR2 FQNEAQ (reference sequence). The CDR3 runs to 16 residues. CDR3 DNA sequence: TGTGCCAGCAGCTTAAGATTGGGACAGGGGTTTAGCGAGCAGTACTTC. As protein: CASSLRLGQGFSEQYF.

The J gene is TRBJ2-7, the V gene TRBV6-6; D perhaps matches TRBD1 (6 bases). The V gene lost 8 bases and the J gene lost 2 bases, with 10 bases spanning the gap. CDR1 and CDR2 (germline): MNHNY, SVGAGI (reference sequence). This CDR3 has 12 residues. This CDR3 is CASGDTTYEQYF. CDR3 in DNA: TGTGCCAGCGGGGACACCACCTACGAGCAGTACTTC.

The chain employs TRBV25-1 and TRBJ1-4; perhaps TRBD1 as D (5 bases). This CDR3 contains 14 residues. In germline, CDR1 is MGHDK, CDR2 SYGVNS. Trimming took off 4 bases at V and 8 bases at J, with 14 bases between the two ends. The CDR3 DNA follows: TGTGCCAGCAGTGCGGTCCCGGGGGTGGAAAAACTGTTTTTT. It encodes CASSAVPGVEKLFF. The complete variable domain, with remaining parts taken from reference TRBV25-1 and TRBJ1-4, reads EADIYQTPRYLVIGTGKKITLECSQTMGHDKMYWYQQDPGMELHLIHYSYGVNSTEKGDLSSESTVSRIRTEHFPLTLESARPSHTSQYLCASSAVPGVEKLFFGSGTQLSVL.

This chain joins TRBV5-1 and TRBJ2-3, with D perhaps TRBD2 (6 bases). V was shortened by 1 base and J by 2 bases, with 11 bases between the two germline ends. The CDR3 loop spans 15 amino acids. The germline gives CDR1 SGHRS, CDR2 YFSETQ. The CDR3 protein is CASSLQAGFTDTQYF. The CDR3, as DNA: TGCGCCAGCAGCTTGCAAGCGGGTTTCACAGATACGCAGTATTTT.

This CDR3 is CASSFFPLGGHETQYF. The CDR3 DNA is TGTGCCAGCAGTTTTTTCCCATTGGGGGGGCACGAGACCCAGTACTTC. The chain has TRBV27 and TRBJ2-5; weak D call: TRBD2 (7 bases). Germline V gives CDR1 MNHEY, CDR2 SMNVEV (reference sequence). V was cut by 3 bases and J by 5 bases, with 19 bases left in between. The CDR3 contains 16 residues.

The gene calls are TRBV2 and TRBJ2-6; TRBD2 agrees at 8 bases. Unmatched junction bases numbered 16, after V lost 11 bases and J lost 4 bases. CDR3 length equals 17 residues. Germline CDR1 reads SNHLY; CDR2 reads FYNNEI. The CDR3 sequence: CALEGRAGVRGANVLTF. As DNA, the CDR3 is TGTGCCCTCGAGGGGAGAGCGGGAGTGAGAGGGGCCAACGTCCTGACTTTC.

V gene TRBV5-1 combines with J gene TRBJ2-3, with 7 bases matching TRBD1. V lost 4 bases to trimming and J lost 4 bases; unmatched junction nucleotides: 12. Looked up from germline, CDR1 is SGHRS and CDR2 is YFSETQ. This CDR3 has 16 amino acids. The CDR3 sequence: CASSPRIRDSSDTQYF. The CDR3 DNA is TGCGCCAGCAGCCCCCGTATTCGGGACAGCTCAGATACGCAGTATTTT.

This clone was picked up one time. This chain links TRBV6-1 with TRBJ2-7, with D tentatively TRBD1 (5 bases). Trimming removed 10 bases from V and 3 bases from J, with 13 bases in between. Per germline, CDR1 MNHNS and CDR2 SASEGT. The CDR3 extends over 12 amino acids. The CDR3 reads CATRTGHYEQYF. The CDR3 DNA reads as TGTGCCACCCGCACAGGCCACTACGAGCAGTACTTC.

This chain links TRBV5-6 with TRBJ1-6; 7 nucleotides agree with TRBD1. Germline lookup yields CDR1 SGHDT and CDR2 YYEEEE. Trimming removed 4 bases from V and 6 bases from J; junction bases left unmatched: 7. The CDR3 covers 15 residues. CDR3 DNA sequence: TGTGCCAGCAGCGATGCCGGGACAGCTAATTCACCCCTCCACTTT. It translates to CASSDAGTANSPLHF.

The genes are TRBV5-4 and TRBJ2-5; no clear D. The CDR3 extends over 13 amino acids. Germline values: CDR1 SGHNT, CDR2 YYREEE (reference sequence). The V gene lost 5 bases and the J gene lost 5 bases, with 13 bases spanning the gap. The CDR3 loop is CASSLAAVETQYF. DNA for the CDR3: TGTGCCAGCAGTCTTGCTGCGGTGGAGACCCAGTACTTC. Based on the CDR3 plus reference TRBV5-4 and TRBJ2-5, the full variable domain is ETGVTQSPTHLIKTRGQQVTLRCSSQSGHNTVSWYQQALGQGPQFIFQYYREEENGRGNFPPRFSGLQFPNYSSELNVNALELDDSALYLCASSLAAVETQYFGPGTRLLVL.

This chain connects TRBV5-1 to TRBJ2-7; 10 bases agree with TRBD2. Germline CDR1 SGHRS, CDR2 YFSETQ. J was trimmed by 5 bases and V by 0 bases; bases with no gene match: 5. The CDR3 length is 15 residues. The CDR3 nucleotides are TGCGCCAGCAGCTTGGAGCTAGCGGGAGTTCACGAGCAGTACTTC. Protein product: CASSLELAGVHEQYF.

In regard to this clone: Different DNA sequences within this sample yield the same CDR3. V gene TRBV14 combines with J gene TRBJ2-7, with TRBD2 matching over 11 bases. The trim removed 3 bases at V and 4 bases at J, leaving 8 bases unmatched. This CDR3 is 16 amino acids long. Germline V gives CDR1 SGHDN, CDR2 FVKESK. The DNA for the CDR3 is TGTGCCAGCAGCCACTTCGGGCTAGCGGGAGGATACGAGCAGTACTTC. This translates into CASSHFGLAGGYEQYF.

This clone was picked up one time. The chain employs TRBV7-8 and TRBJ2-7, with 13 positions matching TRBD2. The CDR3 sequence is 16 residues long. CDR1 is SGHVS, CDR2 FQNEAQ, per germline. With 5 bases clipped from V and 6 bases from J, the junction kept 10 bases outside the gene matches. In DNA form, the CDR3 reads TGTGCCAGCAGCGCCAGGACTAGCGGGAGTCAGGGCGAGCAGTACTTC. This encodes CASSARTSGSQGEQYF. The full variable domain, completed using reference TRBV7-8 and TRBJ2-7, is GAGVSQSPRYKVAKRGQDVALRCDPISGHVSLFWYQQALGQGPEFLTYFQNEAQLDKSGLPSDRFFAERPEGSVSTLKIQRTQQEDSAVYLCASSARTSGSQGEQYFGPGTRLTVT.

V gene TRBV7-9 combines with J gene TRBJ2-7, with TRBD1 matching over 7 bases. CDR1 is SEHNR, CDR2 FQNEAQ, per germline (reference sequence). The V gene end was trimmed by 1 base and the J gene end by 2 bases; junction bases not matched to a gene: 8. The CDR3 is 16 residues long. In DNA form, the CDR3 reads TGTGCCAGCAGCTTAGGGCCAACCAGGGGGACCTACGAGCAGTACTTC. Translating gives CASSLGPTRGTYEQYF.

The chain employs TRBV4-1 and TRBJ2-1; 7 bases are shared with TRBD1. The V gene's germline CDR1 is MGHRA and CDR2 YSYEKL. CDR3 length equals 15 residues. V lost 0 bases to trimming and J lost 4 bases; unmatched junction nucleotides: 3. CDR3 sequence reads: CASSQDRGIYNEQFF. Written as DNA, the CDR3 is TGCGCCAGCAGCCAAGACAGGGGGATTTACAATGAGCAGTTCTTC.

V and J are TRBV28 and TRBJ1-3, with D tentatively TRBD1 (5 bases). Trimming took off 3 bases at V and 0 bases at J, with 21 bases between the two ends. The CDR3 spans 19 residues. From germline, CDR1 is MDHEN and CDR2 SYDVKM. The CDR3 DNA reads TGTGCCAGCAGTTTCCCTCGAGGGGTGGGAGGACACTCTGGAAACACCATATATTTT. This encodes CASSFPRGVGGHSGNTIYF.